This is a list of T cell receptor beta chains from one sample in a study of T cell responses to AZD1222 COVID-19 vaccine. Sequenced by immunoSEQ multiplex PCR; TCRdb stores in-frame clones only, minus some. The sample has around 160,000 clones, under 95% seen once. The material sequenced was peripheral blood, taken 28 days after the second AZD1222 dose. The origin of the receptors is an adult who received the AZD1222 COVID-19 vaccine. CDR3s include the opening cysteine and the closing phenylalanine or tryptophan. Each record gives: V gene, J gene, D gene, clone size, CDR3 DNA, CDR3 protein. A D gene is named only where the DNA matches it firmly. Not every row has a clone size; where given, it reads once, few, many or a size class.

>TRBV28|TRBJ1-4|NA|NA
TGTGCCAGCAGCCCCACCCCCTCGCCGGGGGAAAAACTGTTTTTT
CASSPTPSPGEKLFF
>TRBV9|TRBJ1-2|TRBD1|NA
TGTGCCAGCAGCGCCGGAGGACAGGCCTTCTATGGCTACACCTTC
CASSAGGQAFYGYTF
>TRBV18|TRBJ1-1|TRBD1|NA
TGTGCCAGCTCCCCAGGACAGGGGCGATGGGGCACTGAAGCTTTCTTT
CASSPGQGRWGTEAFF
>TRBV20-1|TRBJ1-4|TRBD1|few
TGCAGTGCTAGTGGGACAGATAATGAAAAACTGTTTTTT
CSASGTDNEKLFF
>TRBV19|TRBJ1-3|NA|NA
TGTGCCAGTAGTATCTCGGACTCTGGAAACACCATATATTTT
CASSISDSGNTIYF
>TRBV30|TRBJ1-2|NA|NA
TGTGCCTGGAGTGTGGACAGCAGTTCCGCCTATGGCTACACCTTC
CAWSVDSSSAYGYTF
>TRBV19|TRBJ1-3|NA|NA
TGTGCCAGTTCCCATCCAGCGTCTGGAAACACCATATATTTT
CASSHPASGNTIYF
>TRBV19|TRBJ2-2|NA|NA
TGTGCCAGTAGTTCCAGGGGACTACACACCGGGGAGCTGTTTTTT
CASSSRGLHTGELFF
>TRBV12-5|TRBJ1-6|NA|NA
TGTGCTAGTAAGGCCTATAATTCACCCCTCCACTTT
CASKAYNSPLHF
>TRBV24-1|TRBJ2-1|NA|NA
TGTGCCACCAGTGATAGTTCGGGGTCAGGCTCCTACAATGAGCAGTTCTTC
CATSDSSGSGSYNEQFF
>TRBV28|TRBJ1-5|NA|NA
TGTGCCAGCAGTTTACTCTGGAATCAGCCCCAGCATTTT
CASSLLWNQPQHF
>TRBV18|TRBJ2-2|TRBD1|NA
TGTGCCAGCTCACCCCTGACAGGGATGAACACCGGGGAGCTGTTTTTT
CASSPLTGMNTGELFF